This is a list of T cell receptor beta chains from one sample in a study of T cells in localized non-small cell lung cancer. Assay: immunoSEQ multiplex PCR; the TCRdb copy retains only in-frame clones and omits some. The data show more than 15,000 clones, roughly 84% seen once. The sample here was peripheral blood, taken before any cancer treatment. Every receptor here comes from a male donor aged 60 or over with stage I lung adenocarcinoma. The CDR3 runs from the conserved cysteine through the conserved F or W. D genes are given only for firm matches. Size tells how often a clone was seen (once, few, many) or the class of an expanded clone, and some rows leave it out.

D,V,size,J,DNA,CDR3
NA,TRBV28,NA,TRBJ2-5,TGTGCCAGCAGTTCCGGAGGCTCCGCAGAGACCCAGTACTTC,CASSSGGSAETQYF
NA,TRBV7-9,once,TRBJ1-1,TGTGCCAGCAGTCGGTCCGGTCTGAACACTGAAGCTTTCTTT,CASSRSGLNTEAFF
TRBD2,TRBV13,NA,TRBJ2-1,TGTGCCAGCAGCTCGTTGATGCGTACTAGCGACTACAATGAGCAGTTCTTC,CASSSLMRTSDYNEQFF
NA,TRBV23-1,NA,TRBJ1-5,TGCGCCAGCAGTCAATCGAAGGGTCCTGGGGATAGCAATCAGCCCCAGCATTTT,CASSQSKGPGDSNQPQHF
TRBD2,TRBV28,NA,TRBJ2-1,TGTGCCAGCCTCCCGGGGGGAAAGTCGTACAATGAGCAGTTCTTC,CASLPGGKSYNEQFF
NA,TRBV18,NA,TRBJ2-5,TGTGCCAGCTCACCGGAAGAGACCCAGTACTTC,CASSPEETQYF
TRBD1,TRBV6-5,NA,TRBJ1-2,TGTGCCAGCAGTTACCTCCCAGGGGGCTATGGCTACACCTTC,CASSYLPGGYGYTF
NA,TRBV5-1,NA,TRBJ1-1,TGCGCCAGCAGCTTTGGGGGGTACGCTGAAGCTTTCTTT,CASSFGGYAEAFF
NA,TRBV28,NA,TRBJ1-3,TGTGCCAGCAGTCGACAGAGCTCTGGAAACACCATATATTTT,CASSRQSSGNTIYF
NA,TRBV19,NA,TRBJ1-2,TGTGCCAGTAGTGATAGATGGATCTATGGCTACACCTTC,CASSDRWIYGYTF
TRBD1,TRBV19,NA,TRBJ1-5,TGTGCCAGTAGTACGACAGGGGACCTTAGCAATCAGCCCCAGCATTTT,CASSTTGDLSNQPQHF
TRBD2,TRBV7-2,NA,TRBJ2-3,TGTGCCAGCAGCGTTAGCGGGAGCGGAGCAGATACGCAGTATTTT,CASSVSGSGADTQYF
NA,TRBV18,NA,TRBJ1-1,TGTGCCAGCTCCCAAGGGACGGCTGAAGCTTTCTTT,CASSQGTAEAFF
TRBD1,TRBV5-1,NA,TRBJ1-5,TGCGCCAGCAGCTTGGAGGGGACAGAGATCAATCAGCCCCAGCATTTT,CASSLEGTEINQPQHF
NA,TRBV27,once,TRBJ2-6,TGTGCCAGCAGTTTAGCGGGCTCTGGGGCCAACGTCCTGACTTTC,CASSLAGSGANVLTF
TRBD1,TRBV11-2,NA,TRBJ2-3,TGTGCCAGCAGCTTTCGACAGGGGAAAGCAGATACGCAGTATTTT,CASSFRQGKADTQYF
NA,TRBV7-3,few,TRBJ2-2,TGTGCCAGCAGCTCTCCCGGGGCCGGGGAGCTGTTTTTT,CASSSPGAGELFF
TRBD2,TRBV6-6,NA,TRBJ2-1,TGTGCCAGCAGCCAGCGGGGGGGTGAGCAGTTCTTC,CASSQRGGEQFF
NA,TRBV7-9,NA,TRBJ1-3,TGTGCCAGCAGCTTAGGGGCAGTAACCTTTGGAAACACCATATATTTT,CASSLGAVTFGNTIYF
TRBD2,TRBV27,once,TRBJ2-7,TGTGCCAGCAGTTTAGGGACTAGCGGAGCCTACGAGCAGTACTTC,CASSLGTSGAYEQYF
NA,TRBV18,NA,TRBJ2-5,TGTGCCAGCTCACCCCCCCAGGGGCTGCAAGAGACCCAGTACTTC,CASSPPQGLQETQYF
TRBD1,TRBV5-5,few,TRBJ1-5,TGTGCCAGCAGCTTGGTACAGGGGCTGAGTCAGCCCCAGCATTTT,CASSLVQGLSQPQHF
NA,TRBV6-4,NA,TRBJ2-3,TGTGCCAGCAGTGCCCTCGGGGGGCCTGGGAATACGCAGTATTTT,CASSALGGPGNTQYF
NA,TRBV25-1,NA,TRBJ2-5,TGTGCCAGCAGTGAAGGTGTGCAAGAGACCCAGTACTTC,CASSEGVQETQYF
NA,TRBV21-1,NA,TRBJ2-7,TGTGCCAGCATCCGGTGGAACGGACAGGGGCCTAGATCCTACGAGCAGTACTTC,CASIRWNGQGPRSYEQYF
TRBD1,TRBV11-2,NA,TRBJ2-2,TGTGCCAGCAGCCCTTTAGGGGGCAACACCGGGGAGCTGTTTTTT,CASSPLGGNTGELFF
NA,TRBV9,NA,TRBJ2-2,TGTGCCAGCAGCGTAGAGGGGGGCTTCGGGGAGCTGTTTTTT,CASSVEGGFGELFF
NA,TRBV2,NA,TRBJ2-5,TGTGCCAGCAGTGGGACAGCTGATCAAGAGACCCAGTACTTC,CASSGTADQETQYF
NA,TRBV5-4,NA,TRBJ2-7,TGTGCCAGCAGCTTGGCAGGGGGACTTGTAAACGAGCAGTACTTC,CASSLAGGLVNEQYF
NA,TRBV19,NA,TRBJ2-3,TGTGCCATTGGGACTCTCACAGATACGCAGTATTTT,CAIGTLTDTQYF
TRBD1,TRBV6-5,NA,TRBJ1-1,TGTGCCAGCAGTTACTCGGGGACAGCCTCTAACACTGAAGCTTTCTTT,CASSYSGTASNTEAFF
NA,TRBV2,NA,TRBJ2-3,TGTGCCAGCAATCCGGCCAGGGGAGATACGCAGTATTTT,CASNPARGDTQYF
NA,TRBV6-6,NA,TRBJ1-1,TGTGCCAGCACCCCAACAGCGAACACTGAAGCTTTCTTT,CASTPTANTEAFF
NA,TRBV27,NA,TRBJ2-2,TGTGCCAGCAGCCGGGTCGGGACCATGAACACCGGGGAGCTGTTTTTT,CASSRVGTMNTGELFF
NA,TRBV6-5,NA,TRBJ1-6,TGTGCCAGCAGTTACGAGGCGTACCGAGGATCACCCCTCCACTTT,CASSYEAYRGSPLHF
TRBD1,TRBV19,NA,TRBJ1-3,TGTGCCAGTATCCTAGGGGGCCACGGAGAGTCTGGAAACACCATATATTTT,CASILGGHGESGNTIYF
TRBD2,TRBV6-1,NA,TRBJ2-1,TGTGCCAGCAGTCTAGCGGGAGAAAATGAGCAGTTCTTC,CASSLAGENEQFF
TRBD2,TRBV7-9,NA,TRBJ2-4,TGTGCCAGCAGCCCTGAAAGGGAGGGACCCTTGGCCAAAAACATTCAGTACTTC,CASSPEREGPLAKNIQYF
NA,TRBV4-1,NA,TRBJ1-2,TGCGCCAGCAGCCAAGGGCCGACGGGTGTTGGCTATGGCTACACCTTC,CASSQGPTGVGYGYTF
TRBD1,TRBV7-2,NA,TRBJ1-2,TGTGCCAGCAGCTCTAACAGGGGAAACTATGGCTACACCTTC,CASSSNRGNYGYTF
TRBD2,TRBV5-6,NA,TRBJ2-2,TGTGCCAGCAGCTTGTGGGCTAGCGGGAGCGGGGAGCTGTTTTTT,CASSLWASGSGELFF
NA,TRBV4-1,NA,TRBJ2-5,TGCGCCAGCAGCCAGCAGGGGTACCTAGAGGAGACCCAGTACTTC,CASSQQGYLEETQYF
NA,TRBV7-2,NA,TRBJ2-4,TGTGCCAGCAGCCTTACCGGGGACAAAAACATTCAGTACTTC,CASSLTGDKNIQYF
TRBD1,TRBV5-4,once,TRBJ1-2,TGTGCCAGCAGCTTGCCCTACGGGACAGCGAACTATGGCTACACCTTC,CASSLPYGTANYGYTF
NA,TRBV6-5,NA,TRBJ1-1,TGTGCCAGCAGTTTACAGGGGAACACTGAAGCTTTCTTT,CASSLQGNTEAFF
NA,TRBV10-3,once,TRBJ1-1,TGTGCCATCAGTGCTCAGACACTCAACACTGAAGCTTTCTTT,CAISAQTLNTEAFF
NA,TRBV5-1,NA,TRBJ2-5,TGCGCCAGCAGTCAAATCCAAGAGACCCAGTACTTC,CASSQIQETQYF
TRBD2,TRBV9,NA,TRBJ2-1,TGTGCCAGCAGCCGGACTAGCGGGAGTATCTACAATGAGCAGTTCTTC,CASSRTSGSIYNEQFF
TRBD1,TRBV2,NA,TRBJ2-5,TGTGCCAGCAGTAAATCGGGACAGAAAGAGACCCAGTACTTC,CASSKSGQKETQYF
NA,TRBV7-2,NA,TRBJ2-7,TGTGCCAGCGGCACCCTGAGTATGAGTGAGCAGTACTTC,CASGTLSMSEQYF
NA,TRBV28,NA,TRBJ2-5,TGTGCCGGCCAAGAGAAGACCCAGTACTTC,CAGQEKTQYF
TRBD1,TRBV6-6,NA,TRBJ2-1,TGTGCCAGCAGACAGGGGAGCTCCTACAATGAGCAGTTCTTC,CASRQGSSYNEQFF
TRBD2,TRBV6-5,NA,TRBJ2-2,TGTGCCAGCAGGACTAGCGGGGGGAACACCGGGGAGCTGTTTTTT,CASRTSGGNTGELFF
NA,TRBV15,once,TRBJ1-1,TGTGCCACCAGCGGACCAACAAGCTCGAACACTGAAGCTTTCTTT,CATSGPTSSNTEAFF
NA,TRBV10-1,NA,TRBJ2-2,TGCGCCAGCAGTGAGTCTGAAGACGGAGAGAACACCGGGGAGCTGTTTTTT,CASSESEDGENTGELFF
TRBD2,TRBV7-2,NA,TRBJ2-1,TGTGCCAGCAGCCGGACTAGTTACGGGAGTGAGCAGTTCTTC,CASSRTSYGSEQFF
NA,TRBV7-3,NA,TRBJ2-6,TGTGCCAGCCTACTACTTACTTTCGGGGTCCGGAAGGCCAACGTCCTGACTTTC,CASLLLTFGVRKANVLTF
NA,TRBV5-4,NA,TRBJ2-1,TGTGCCAGCAGCGCCAATGGACAGAGCAATGAGCAGTTCTTC,CASSANGQSNEQFF
TRBD1,TRBV5-1,few,TRBJ1-1,TGCGCCAGCAGCTTGGAAGGGACAGGGGTGAGCACTGAAGCTTTCTTT,CASSLEGTGVSTEAFF